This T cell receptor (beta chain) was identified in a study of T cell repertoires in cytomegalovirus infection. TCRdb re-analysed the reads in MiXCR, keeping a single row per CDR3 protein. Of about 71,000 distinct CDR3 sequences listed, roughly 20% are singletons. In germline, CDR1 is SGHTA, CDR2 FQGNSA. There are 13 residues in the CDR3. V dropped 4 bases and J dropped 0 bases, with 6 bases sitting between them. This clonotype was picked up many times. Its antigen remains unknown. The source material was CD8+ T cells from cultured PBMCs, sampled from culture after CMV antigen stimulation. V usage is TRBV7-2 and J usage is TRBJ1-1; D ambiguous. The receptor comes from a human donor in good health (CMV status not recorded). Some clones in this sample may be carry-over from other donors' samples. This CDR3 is CASSYTVNTEAFF. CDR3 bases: TGTGCCAGCAGCTATACAGTGAACACTGAAGCTTTCTTT.